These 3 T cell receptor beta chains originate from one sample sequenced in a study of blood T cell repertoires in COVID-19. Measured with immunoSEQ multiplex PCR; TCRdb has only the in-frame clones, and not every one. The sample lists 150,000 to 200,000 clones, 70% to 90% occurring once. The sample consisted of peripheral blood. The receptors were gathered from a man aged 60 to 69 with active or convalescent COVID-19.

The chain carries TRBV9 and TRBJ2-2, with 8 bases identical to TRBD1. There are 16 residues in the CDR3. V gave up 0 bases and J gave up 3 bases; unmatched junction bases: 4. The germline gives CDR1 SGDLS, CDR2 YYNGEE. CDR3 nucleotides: TGTGCCAGCAGCGTAGCAGGGGGCACCGACACCGGGGAGCTGTTTTTT. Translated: CASSVAGGTDTGELFF.

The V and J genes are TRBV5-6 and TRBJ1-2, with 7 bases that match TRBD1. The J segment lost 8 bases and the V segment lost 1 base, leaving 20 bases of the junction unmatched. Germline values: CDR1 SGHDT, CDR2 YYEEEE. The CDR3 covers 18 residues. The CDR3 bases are TGTGCCAGCAGCTTGATTTTCCGGGGGGGACAGACAAAGAAGGGCTACACCTTC. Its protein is CASSLIFRGGQTKKGYTF.

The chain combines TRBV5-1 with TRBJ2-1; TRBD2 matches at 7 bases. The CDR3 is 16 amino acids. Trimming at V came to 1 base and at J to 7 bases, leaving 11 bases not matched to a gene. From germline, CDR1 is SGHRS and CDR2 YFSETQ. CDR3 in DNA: TGCGCCAGCAGCTTGATTGCTGGACTAGGTAGAAATGAGCAGTTCTTC. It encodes CASSLIAGLGRNEQFF.